One sample yielded the 8 T cell receptor beta chains listed below, sequenced in a study of beta chain features in type 1 diabetes. cDNA synthesis used the whole RNA isolate, giving expressed TCRB sequences. Only in-frame clones appear in the TCRdb table, and some are missing; sequencing was by immunoSEQ multiplex PCR. The sample has under 950,000 clones, roughly 15% seen once. The sample consisted of naive CD4+ T cells from blood. The origin of the receptors is a woman under 30 in good health.

This chain uses TRBV11-2 with TRBJ2-2; D remains ambiguous. The CDR3 is made up of 14 amino acids. V was clipped by 3 bases and J by 6 bases, with 11 bases between them. Germline lookup yields CDR1 SGHAT and CDR2 FQNNGV. This CDR3 is CASSFVGFAGELFF. Here the CDR3 DNA reads TGTGCCAGCAGCTTCGTCGGTTTCGCCGGGGAGCTGTTTTTT.

This chain links TRBV20-1 with TRBJ2-5, with D hard to call. The CDR3 contains 10 residues. Trimming removed 8 bases from V and 5 bases from J, with 9 bases in between. CDR1 is DFQATT and CDR2 is SNEGSKA in the germline V gene (reference sequence). CDR3 amino acids: CSTFRETQYF. In nucleotides, the CDR3 is TGCAGTACCTTCAGGGAGACCCAGTACTTC.

This sequence joins TRBV5-1 and TRBJ2-7, with 7 positions matching TRBD2. V dropped 4 bases and J dropped 0; count of bases not matched to a gene: 13. The CDR3 loop spans 17 amino acids. Germline CDR1 is SGHRS and CDR2 is YFSETQ. CDR3 region: CASSTKTAGDYSYEQYF. The CDR3 DNA reads as TGCGCCAGCAGCACAAAGACCGCGGGGGACTACTCCTACGAGCAGTACTTC.

This clone was detected a few times. V gene TRBV7-9 combines with J gene TRBJ2-3, with 7 bases fitting TRBD2. CDR1 and CDR2 (germline): SEHNR, FQNEAQ (reference sequence). Trimming cost V 5 bases and J 3 bases; bases outside gene matches: 8. The CDR3 is 15 residues long. CDR3 nucleotides: TGTGCCAGCAGCCAAAGCGGGATGGGGACAGATACGCAGTATTTT. It codes for CASSQSGMGTDTQYF.

This clone was observed a few times. This chain links TRBV5-5 with TRBJ1-2, with D uncertain. V was cut by 0 bases and J by 8 bases, with 8 bases left in between. The germline V gene encodes CDR1 SGHKS and CDR2 YYEKEE (reference sequence). The CDR3 spans 12 residues. CDR3 protein: CASSLGHEGYTF. The CDR3 region has the DNA TGTGCCAGCAGCTTGGGACACGAGGGCTACACCTTC.

The chain links TRBV28 to TRBJ1-1, with D uncertain. Germline V CDR1 and CDR2: MDHEN, SYDVKM. Trimming stripped 2 bases from V and 6 bases from J, with 7 bases between. The CDR3 is 12 residues long. In DNA form, the CDR3 reads TGTGCCAGCAGTTTAGTAGGACCTGAAGCTTTCTTT. Protein product: CASSLVGPEAFF.

The chain couples TRBV7-2 to TRBJ2-7, with D unresolved. The CDR3 totals 13 residues. V lost 3 bases, J lost 6 bases, and 12 bases lay in between. Germline CDR1 is SGHTA and CDR2 is FQGNSA. The CDR3 region is CASSFLGLPEQYF. CDR3 DNA: TGTGCCAGCAGCTTCTTAGGGCTGCCCGAGCAGTACTTC.

J is TRBJ2-5 and V is TRBV5-4; D perhaps matches TRBD2 (6 bases). This CDR3 is built from 15 residues. Per the germline V gene, CDR1 is SGHNT and CDR2 is YYREEE (reference sequence). Trimming removed 2 bases at V and 4 bases at J, with 15 bases between. CDR3 DNA: TGTGCCAGCAGCTTAATGGGCGTGCGGGGAGAGACCCAGTACTTC. Residues: CASSLMGVRGETQYF.